This T cell receptor (beta chain) was sequenced for a study of OX40 agonist ivuxolimab in advanced cancers. Exclusion applied to patients with autoimmune disease history or systemic immunosuppression. CDR1 is SGHRS and CDR2 is YFSETQ in the germline V gene. V lost 4 bases to trimming and J lost 5 bases, with 16 bases between them. There are 14 residues in the CDR3. Regarding the study as a whole: Relative to CD4+, CD8+ T cells held more expanded clones on average.

Of note for this clone: Its antigen is not known.

Using immunoSEQ multiplex PCR, the repertoire was profiled, and TCRdb retains in-frame clones only, with some absent. The profile shows 98,000 or so clones, 91% of them singletons. The clonotype comes from an adult with an advanced solid tumor such as melanoma, head and neck, liver or kidney cancer. This specimen was CD4+ or CD8+ T cells sorted from blood, taken in a trial of the OX40 agonist ivuxolimab. The chain combines TRBV5-1 with TRBJ2-7; a possible D gene is TRBD1 (7 bases). The CDR3 bases are TGCGCCAGCAGCGGAGGGGGACAGCTCCACGAGCAGTACTTC. Its protein product is CASSGGGQLHEQYF. Full variable domain (remainder filled in from reference TRBV5-1 and TRBJ2-7): KAGVTQTPRYLIKTRGQQVTLSCSPISGHRSVSWYQQTPGQGLQFLFEYFSETQRNKGNFPGRFSGRQFSNSRSEMNVSTLELGDSALYLCASSGGGQLHEQYFGPGTRLTVT.